This T cell receptor (beta chain) is drawn from a study of T cells in Graves' hyperthyroidism and ophthalmopathy. This clonotype was detected ten times or more. Hyperthyroidism in the patients, aged 18 to 65, was newly diagnosed and under 2 months in duration. Diagnosing involved the use of clinical symptoms, serum thyroxine and TRAb, thyroid ultrasound and orbital computed tomography. Fresh peripheral blood, roughly 9.3 ml, was the source of the PBMCs. The source material, RNA transcripts, was used to amplify TCR beta CDR3 regions. RT-PCR in the first round (using the HTBI primer set) targeted the TCR CDR3. TCRdb used MiXCR to reprocess the multiplex PCR reads, holding one entry per CDR3 protein. Found here are about 400,000 distinct CDR3 sequences, under 15% of them singletons; the top ten hold approximately 29%. Sequencing was done on a sample of blood. This TCR came from a woman in her twenties or thirties with Graves' hyperthyroidism.

CDR3 in DNA: TGTGCCATCCGTGGCTACACCTTC. This gives the protein CAIRGYTF. V is TRBV28 and J is TRBJ1-2; D is unresolved. The CDR3 is 8 amino acids. Germline V gene lookup returns CDR1 MDHEN and CDR2 SYDVKM. The V and J ends lost 10 bases and 7 bases respectively, with 4 bases between them.